The 20 T cell receptor beta chains reported below all come from one sample, sequenced in a study of T cells in tumors after PD-1 blockade. TCRdb keeps only in-frame clones here, not all; method: immunoSEQ multiplex PCR. The table lists 60,000 or so clones, roughly 77% of them singletons, with around an eighth in the top ten. The sample consisted of PBMCs, taken before anti-PD-1 treatment. These receptors were collected from a human donor with basal cell carcinoma.

The chain has TRBV9 and TRBJ2-1; D possibly corresponds to TRBD2 (7 bases). CDR3 length: 16 amino acids. The V end was cut by 6 bases, the J end by 0 bases, with 16 bases between. From germline, CDR1 is SGDLS and CDR2 YYNGEE. The CDR3 DNA reads TGTGCCAGCACCCCCGGGGGGCTGAGCTCCTACAATGAGCAGTTCTTC. Translated: CASTPGGLSSYNEQFF.

The chain combines TRBV23-1 with TRBJ2-5; TRBD2 agrees at 8 bases. TRBV23-1 is marked as an open reading frame, function uncertain. The CDR3 has 15 amino acids. The junction had 5 bases not matched to a gene; V was cut back by 0 bases and J by 5 bases. In DNA form, the CDR3 reads TGCGCCAGCAGTCAATCGAAAGCGGGGGTGGAGACCCAGTACTTC. It translates to CASSQSKAGVETQYF.

This chain connects TRBV9 to TRBJ1-2; TRBD1 is a possible D gene (6 bases). V lost 4 bases and J lost 7, with 14 bases in between. The CDR3 runs 13 residues. From germline, CDR1 is SGDLS and CDR2 YYNGEE. The CDR3 region has the DNA TGTGCCAGCAGCATGATAGAGGGGGTTGGCTACACCTTC. Protein sequence: CASSMIEGVGYTF.

CDR3 protein: CASSLGFGGTDTQYF. CDR3 in DNA: TGTGCCAGCAGCTTAGGTTTTGGGGGCACAGATACGCAGTATTTT. The chain joins TRBV7-9 to TRBJ2-3; D uncertain. Between the trimmed V and J ends, which lost 1 base and 1 base, there was a span of 9 bases. The germline gives CDR1 SEHNR, CDR2 FQNEAQ (reference sequence). CDR3 length: 15 residues. Using reference TRBV7-9 and TRBJ2-3 for the parts outside the CDR3, the full variable domain is DTGVSQNPRHKITKRGQNVTFRCDPISEHNRLYWYRQTLGQGPEFLTYFQNEAQLEKSRLLSDRFSAERPKGSFSTLEIQRTEQGDSAMYLCASSLGFGGTDTQYFGPGTRLTVL.

The rearrangement uses TRBV5-6 and TRBJ1-1; 9 bases match TRBD1. The J segment lost 7 bases and the V segment lost 1 base, leaving 11 bases of the junction unmatched. Germline V lookup: CDR1 SGHDT, CDR2 YYEEEE. CDR3 length: 16 residues. CDR3 loop: CASSLPHVTGGDEAFF. CDR3 nucleotides: TGTGCCAGCAGCTTGCCGCATGTGACAGGGGGGGATGAAGCTTTCTTT.

The chain combines TRBV3-1 (or the pseudogene TRBV3-2) with TRBJ1-1; D ambiguous. Germline V gene sequence: CDR1 LGHDT, CDR2 YNNKEL (reference sequence). Trimming removed 3 bases from V and 0 bases from J, with 8 bases in between. The CDR3 consists of 14 residues. CDR3 loop: CASSQDGLNTEAFF. Written as DNA, the CDR3 is TGTGCCAGCAGCCAGGACGGACTGAACACTGAAGCTTTCTTT.

This chain joins TRBV5-1 and TRBJ1-1; a weak D match, TRBD1 (5 bases). The CDR3 is 13 residues long. CDR1 is SGHRS and CDR2 is YFSETQ in the germline V gene. V was trimmed by 4 bases and J by 0 bases, leaving 7 bases between them. The CDR3 protein is CASSLDMNTEAFF. The CDR3 bases are TGCGCCAGCAGCCTGGACATGAACACTGAAGCTTTCTTT. Complete variable domain (other parts from reference TRBV5-1 and TRBJ1-1): KAGVTQTPRYLIKTRGQQVTLSCSPISGHRSVSWYQQTPGQGLQFLFEYFSETQRNKGNFPGRFSGRQFSNSRSEMNVSTLELGDSALYLCASSLDMNTEAFFGQGTRLTVV.

The rearrangement links TRBV6-2 or TRBV6-3 to TRBJ2-5; D might be TRBD1 or TRBD2, each matching 7 bases. The CDR3 totals 15 residues. Trimming removed 6 bases at V and 2 bases at J, with 16 bases between. Germline V gene lookup returns CDR1 MNHEY and CDR2 SVGEGT. The CDR3 region has the DNA TGTGCCAGCAGCCGCAGGGGGGGGGAGCAAGAGACCCAGTACTTC. This codes for CASSRRGGEQETQYF.

The chain couples TRBV9 to TRBJ1-1; TRBD1 is a possible D gene (5 bases). V gave up 4 bases and J gave up 2 bases, with 15 bases separating them. Germline CDR1 is SGDLS and CDR2 is YYNGEE. The CDR3 totals 15 residues. CDR3 in DNA: TGTGCCAGCAGCCCGCCTGCGGGGGTTAACACTGAAGCTTTCTTT. This translates into CASSPPAGVNTEAFF.

The count of this clone is one. The chain combines TRBV19 with TRBJ1-3; D remains unclear. Deletions cut 0 bases from V and 2 bases from J, with 11 bases between. CDR1 is LNHDA, CDR2 SQIVND, per germline (reference sequence). This CDR3 contains 16 residues. In DNA, the CDR3 is TGTGCCAGTAGTATAGATGGCCCGGTCCCTGGAAACACCATATATTTT. Its protein is CASSIDGPVPGNTIYF. The variable domain in full, completed from reference TRBV19 and TRBJ1-3, reads DGGITQSPKYLFRKEGQNVTLSCEQNLNHDAMYWYRQDPGQGLRLIYYSQIVNDFQKGDIAEGYSVSREKKESFPLTVTSAQKNPTAFYLCASSIDGPVPGNTIYFGEGSWLTVV.

The rearrangement uses TRBV30 and TRBJ1-2, with TRBD1 identical over 7 bases. The germline CDR1 and CDR2 sequences are GTSNPN and SVGIG (reference sequence). V shed 0 bases, J shed 2 bases, and the junction held 3 bases outside the gene matches. This CDR3 is built from 14 residues. The CDR3 is CAWSVGGGNYGYTF. The CDR3 DNA reads as TGTGCCTGGAGTGTTGGAGGGGGCAACTATGGCTACACCTTC.

The chain joins TRBV7-3 to TRBJ2-5, with TRBD1 as a possible D gene (7 bases). This CDR3 is 13 amino acids long. V lost 5 bases to trimming and J lost 5 bases, with 12 bases between them. The V gene's germline CDR1 is SGHTA and CDR2 FQGTGA. In DNA form, the CDR3 reads TGTGCCAGCAGCCTACAGGGGAGGGAGACCCAGTACTTC. This sequence encodes CASSLQGRETQYF. Using reference TRBV7-3 and TRBJ2-5 for the parts outside the CDR3, the full variable domain is GAGVSQTPSNKVTEKGKYVELRCDPISGHTALYWYRQSLGQGPEFLIYFQGTGAADDSGLPNDRFFAVRPEGSVSTLKIQRTERGDSAVYLCASSLQGRETQYFGPGTRLLVL.

The V and J genes are TRBV10-2 and TRBJ1-5, with 7 nucleotides matching TRBD1. The germline V gene encodes CDR1 WSHSY and CDR2 SAAADI. The CDR3 has 15 amino acids. Trimming cost V 5 bases and J 6 bases; bases outside gene matches: 10. The CDR3 here is CASSRTGDLSQPQHF. CDR3 nucleotides: TGCGCCAGCAGTCGTACAGGGGATTTGAGTCAGCCCCAGCATTTT.

CDR3: CASSIQGDTEAFF. CDR3 bases: TGTGCCAGTAGTATACAGGGGGACACTGAAGCTTTCTTT. V and J are TRBV19 and TRBJ1-1; 7 nucleotides agree with TRBD1. Germline assignment: CDR1 LNHDA and CDR2 SQIVND (reference sequence). This CDR3 region has 13 residues. The trim removed 2 bases at V and 3 bases at J, leaving 0 bases unmatched.

This clone was found once. The chain combines TRBV28 with TRBJ1-2; tentatively, D is TRBD1 (6 bases). Per the germline V gene, CDR1 is MDHEN and CDR2 is SYDVKM. Trimming took 6 bases from V and 4 from J, leaving 9 bases between them. CDR3 length: 12 amino acids. The CDR3 here is CASSPDSYGYTF. The CDR3, as DNA: TGTGCCAGCAGCCCGGACAGCTATGGCTACACCTTC.

The chain carries TRBV14 and TRBJ1-2; perhaps TRBD1 as D (6 bases). The CDR3 contains 13 residues. Germline V gene lookup returns CDR1 SGHDN and CDR2 FVKESK. Trimming took off 1 base at V and 7 bases at J, with 10 bases between the two ends. The CDR3 sequence: CASSQVLGGGYTF. The DNA for the CDR3 is TGTGCCAGCAGCCAAGTCTTAGGGGGTGGCTACACCTTC.

DNA for the CDR3: TGTGCCAGCAGTCCGACCTACAATGAGCAGTTCTTC. Encoded protein: CASSPTYNEQFF. The V call is TRBV6-5, the J call TRBJ2-1; D ambiguous. V was trimmed by 5 bases and J by 2 bases, leaving 4 bases between them. CDR1 and CDR2 from the germline V gene are MNHEY and SVGAGI. The CDR3 is 12 residues long.

This clone has a handful of counts. This rearrangement joins TRBV7-9 to TRBJ2-7, with a tentative D call TRBD2 (7 bases). V was cut by 5 bases and J by 4 bases, with 18 bases left in between. This CDR3 is 15 amino acids long. Germline CDR1 reads SEHNR; CDR2 reads FQNEAQ (reference sequence). DNA for the CDR3: TGTGCCAGCAGCCCTTTAGGGGGGGGGAAATACGAGCAGTACTTC. Protein sequence: CASSPLGGGKYEQYF.

The V and J genes are TRBV3-1 (or the pseudogene TRBV3-2) and TRBJ2-3; D remains unclear. CDR1 is LGHDT and CDR2 is YNNKEL in the germline V gene (reference sequence). The V and J ends lost 4 bases and 2 bases respectively, with 13 bases between them. The CDR3 consists of 15 residues. This chain's CDR3 is CASSRVGDNTDTQYF. CDR3 in DNA: TGTGCCAGCAGCCGGGTCGGAGACAACACAGATACGCAGTATTTT.

The CDR3 DNA reads TGTGCCTGGGACAGGGGATCTAGGACCAAACTCTCTGGGGCCAACGTCCTGACTTTC. As protein: CAWDRGSRTKLSGANVLTF. The chain links TRBV30 to TRBJ2-6; 8 nucleotides align to TRBD1. CDR1 and CDR2 (germline): GTSNPN, SVGIG (reference sequence). The CDR3 is 19 residues long. The V segment lost 5 bases and the J segment 0 bases; nucleotides outside the gene matches: 15. Supplemented by reference TRBV30 and TRBJ2-6, the full variable domain reads SQTIHQWPATLVQPVGSPLSLECTVEGTSNPNLYWYRQAAGRGLQLLFYSVGIGQISSEVPQNLSASRPQDRQFILSSKKLLLSDSGFYLCAWDRGSRTKLSGANVLTFGAGSRLTVL.